Here is one T cell receptor beta chain with its context. The data derive from a study of blood T cell repertoires in COVID-19. Background on the study: Sites in the United States, Italy and Spain provided acute and convalescent COVID-19 samples. PBMCs, B-cell-depleted T cells, or T cells were the source of the cDNA or gDNA that made up the material.

The table came from immunoSEQ multiplex PCR; TCRdb's copy has only in-frame clones and leaves some out. The table records 180,000 or so clones, 80% to 90% of them present only once. Input material: peripheral blood. This sequence was found in a man aged 60 to 75 with acute or convalescent COVID-19.

The CDR3 bases are TGTGCCAGCAGTTTAGACGGGACGGGAGTGTCCTACAATGAGCAGTTCTTC. Residues: CASSLDGTGVSYNEQFF. The V call is TRBV27, the J call TRBJ2-1; possibly TRBD2 for D (6 bases). This CDR3 has 17 amino acids. Germline V gene data show CDR1 as MNHEY and CDR2 as SMNVEV (reference sequence). Trimming left V 2 bases short and J 1 base short, with 15 bases between.